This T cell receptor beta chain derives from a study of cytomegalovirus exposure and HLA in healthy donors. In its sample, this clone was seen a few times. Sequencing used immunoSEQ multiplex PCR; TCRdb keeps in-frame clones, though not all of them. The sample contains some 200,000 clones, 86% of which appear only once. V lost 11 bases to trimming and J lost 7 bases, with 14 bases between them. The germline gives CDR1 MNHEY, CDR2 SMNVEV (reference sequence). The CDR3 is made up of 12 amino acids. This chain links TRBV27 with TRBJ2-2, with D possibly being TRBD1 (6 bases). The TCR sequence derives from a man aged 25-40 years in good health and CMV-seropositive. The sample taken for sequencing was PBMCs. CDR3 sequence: CAVSQGGGELFF. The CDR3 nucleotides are TGTGCCGTCTCACAGGGCGGCGGGGAGCTGTTTTTT.